These 16 T cell receptor beta chains were sequenced from one sample in a study of graft-versus-host responses after intestinal transplantation. Sequencing used immunoSEQ multiplex PCR; TCRdb keeps in-frame clones, though not all of them. The table has 95,000 or so clones, around nine tenths seen once. The starting material was PBMCs, obtained just under 460 days after intestinal transplant. The receptor source for this set is a human patient who received an intestinal transplant, so some T cells may come from the graft donor.

A note on this clone: Compared with germline, one end of the junction differs, possibly owing to a read error. This same CDR3 is encoded by further DNA sequences in the sample. The V gene is TRBV7-9, the J gene TRBJ1-2; D is unclear. The CDR3 sequence is 13 residues long. The V gene's germline CDR1 is SEHNR and CDR2 FQNEAQ (reference sequence). The CDR3 nucleotides are TGTGCCAGCAGCCTAGCGGGGATGGAAGGCTACACCTTC. This gives the protein CASSLAGMEGYTF.

This chain joins TRBV18 and TRBJ1-2, with 7 bases fitting TRBD1. CDR3 length: 14 amino acids. Germline CDR1 reads KGHSH; CDR2 reads LQKENI. The junction had 4 bases not matched to a gene; V was cut back by 4 bases and J by 2 bases. The CDR3 spells CASSLGQRNYGYTF. CDR3 DNA: TGTGCCAGCTCACTGGGACAGCGGAACTATGGCTACACCTTC.

The genes are TRBV18 and TRBJ2-1; TRBD2 aligns across 7 bases. The CDR3 spans 14 residues. Trimming at V came to 3 bases and at J to 4 bases, leaving 3 bases not matched to a gene. Germline CDR1 and CDR2: KGHSH and LQKENI. In DNA, the CDR3 is TGTGCCAGCTCACCCCTAGCGGCTTACAATGAGCAGTTCTTC. This codes for CASSPLAAYNEQFF.

V usage is TRBV11-2 and J usage is TRBJ2-7; D could derive from TRBD1 or TRBD2 (5 bases each). The V gene's germline CDR1 is SGHAT and CDR2 FQNNGV. Trimming removed 9 bases at V and 0 bases at J, with 18 bases between. CDR3 length: 15 amino acids. CDR3 in amino acids: CARKSRGHPSYEQYF. CDR3 DNA sequence: TGTGCCAGGAAATCCCGGGGCCACCCCTCCTACGAGCAGTACTTC.

This clone came up once. The chain uses TRBV6-6 and TRBJ1-2, with D perhaps matching TRBD1 (5 bases). Trimming removed 5 bases from V and 5 bases from J, with 12 bases in between. This CDR3 is built from 13 residues. Germline V gene sequence: CDR1 MNHNY, CDR2 SVGAGI (reference sequence). CDR3 coding DNA: TGTGCCAGCAGTCCCCAGGACATGTATGGCTACACCTTC. Residues: CASSPQDMYGYTF.

The J gene is TRBJ2-2, the V gene TRBV7-9; 7 bases match TRBD2. The length of the CDR3 is 15 residues. Germline loops: CDR1 SEHNR, CDR2 FQNEAQ (reference sequence). Trimming cost V 4 bases and J 6 bases; bases outside gene matches: 8. CDR3 sequence reads: CASSWEGPRAGELFF. DNA of the CDR3: TGTGCCAGCAGCTGGGAGGGACCCCGGGCCGGGGAGCTGTTTTTT.

CDR3 amino acids: CASSPTGGATNEKLFF. The CDR3 nucleotides are TGTGCCAGCAGCCCGACAGGGGGTGCAACTAATGAAAAACTGTTTTTT. This chain uses TRBV14 with TRBJ1-4; TRBD1 aligns across 9 bases. J gave up 0 bases and V 4 bases, and 3 bases lay outside the gene matches. CDR3 size: 16 residues. The germline V gene has CDR1 SGHDN and CDR2 FVKESK.

The chain uses TRBV23-1 and TRBJ2-1, with 10 bases fitting TRBD2. TRBV23-1 is identified as an open reading frame with a role that is uncertain. V gave up 1 base and J gave up 6 bases; unmatched junction bases: 9. CDR3 size: 17 residues. The CDR3 protein is CASSQWLAGARPNEQFF. CDR3 in DNA: TGCGCCAGCAGTCAATGGCTAGCGGGGGCCCGACCCAATGAGCAGTTCTTC.

V usage is TRBV11-2 and J usage is TRBJ2-5; 7 nucleotides match TRBD1. This CDR3 region has 13 residues. Per the germline V gene, CDR1 is SGHAT and CDR2 is FQNNGV. Trimming at V came to 5 bases and at J to 5 bases, leaving 5 bases not matched to a gene. For the CDR3, the DNA is TGTGCCAGCAGCCCGACAGGGCTGGAGACCCAGTACTTC. Protein sequence: CASSPTGLETQYF.

The chain carries TRBV5-6 and TRBJ2-7, with a tentative D call TRBD1 (6 bases). This CDR3 region has 14 residues. The germline V and J ends were trimmed by 6 bases and 0 bases, with 13 bases remaining between them. Germline-derived CDR1 and CDR2 are SGHDT and YYEEEE. CDR3 bases: TGTGCCAGCAACCTGGGGACAAGCTCCTACGAGCAGTACTTC. Translation: CASNLGTSSYEQYF.

The rearrangement joins TRBV5-1 to TRBJ1-5; 10 positions agree with TRBD1. J was trimmed by 2 bases and V by 4 bases; bases with no gene match: 12. The CDR3 is 18 amino acids. Germline V gene sequence: CDR1 SGHRS, CDR2 YFSETQ. The CDR3 region has the DNA TGCGCCAGCAGCATTGGCGACGGGGACAGGGGAGGCAATCAGCCCCAGCATTTT. This codes for CASSIGDGDRGGNQPQHF.

The chain joins TRBV5-1 to TRBJ2-2; D is ambiguous. Between the trimmed V and J ends, which lost 0 bases and 10 bases, there was a span of 16 bases. CDR1 is SGHRS and CDR2 is YFSETQ in the germline V gene. The CDR3 is 15 residues long. The CDR3 region is CASSLGGSMPVELFF. As DNA, the CDR3 is TGCGCCAGCAGCTTGGGGGGTAGCATGCCAGTGGAGCTGTTTTTT.

The chain's CDR3 is CSVEWGLAGGQYNEQFF. The DNA for the CDR3 is TGCAGCGTTGAATGGGGACTAGCGGGGGGCCAATACAATGAGCAGTTCTTC. This rearrangement joins TRBV29-1 to TRBJ2-1; 15 bases match TRBD2. Per germline, CDR1 SQVTM and CDR2 ANQGSEA. This CDR3 is built from 17 residues. J was trimmed by 4 bases and V by 2 bases; bases with no gene match: 6.

This chain links TRBV5-4 with TRBJ1-1; unclear D gene. Germline V gene sequence: CDR1 SGHNT, CDR2 YYREEE (reference sequence). V gave up 1 base and J gave up 0 bases, with 10 bases separating them. CDR3 size: 15 residues. DNA of the CDR3: TGTGCCAGCAGCTTGATCGGTCAGATGAACACTGAAGCTTTCTTT. The encoded protein is CASSLIGQMNTEAFF.

This rearrangement joins TRBV4-1 to TRBJ1-1; TRBD1 matches at 10 bases. Germline V gene lookup returns CDR1 MGHRA and CDR2 YSYEKL. CDR3 length: 20 residues. V lost 1 base, J lost 3 bases, and 17 bases stayed unmatched. This CDR3 is CASSQGSKPGQGLGYTEAFF. CDR3 nucleotide sequence: TGCGCCAGCAGCCAAGGTTCCAAACCGGGACAGGGGTTGGGGTACACTGAAGCTTTCTTT.

CDR3 region: CASSEAAGVSNEQFF. CDR3 nucleotides: TGTGCCAGCAGTGAGGCAGCGGGGGTTTCGAATGAGCAGTTCTTC. This rearrangement joins TRBV6-1 to TRBJ2-1; TRBD2 aligns across 8 bases. This CDR3 is 15 amino acids long. CDR1 and CDR2 (germline): MNHNS, SASEGT. The V gene end was trimmed by 3 bases and the J gene end by 7 bases; junction bases not matched to a gene: 8.